The T cell receptor (beta chain) under discussion was sequenced for a study of T cell responses to AZD1222 COVID-19 vaccine. General study results and limits: White British ancestry dominated among donors, who included more females, and clonal diversity was possibly underestimated. No day 14 peak samples; only post-peak repertoires were characterized.

The data were produced by immunoSEQ multiplex PCR, yet TCRdb's version contains in-frame clones alone and is incomplete. Of about 150,000 clones in the sample, about nine tenths were seen once. V shed 0 bases and J 6 bases; nucleotides not matched to a gene: 8. Germline V gene data show CDR1 as LGHNT and CDR2 as FRNRAP. The CDR3 is 18 residues long. This clone has a handful of counts. Antigen specificity is unknown. The receptor was derived from an adult in good health. The material sequenced was peripheral blood, taken on day 0 of AZD1222 vaccination. V gene TRBV12-5 combines with J gene TRBJ2-1; 13 nucleotides agree with TRBD2. CDR3 sequence (DNA): TGTGCTAGTGGTTTGGTACTGGGGGGGACTAGCGGGATCAATGAGCAGTTCTTC. Translation: CASGLVLGGTSGINEQFF.